This T cell receptor beta chain was identified during a study of blood T cell repertoires in COVID-19. Across the study: There were acute and convalescent COVID-19 samples, and they came from the United States, Italy and Spain.

This clone was seen a single time. The table came from immunoSEQ multiplex PCR; TCRdb's copy has only in-frame clones and leaves some out. The repertoire holds hundreds of thousands of clones, with more than 70% as singletons. The length of the CDR3 is 11 residues. V lost 7 bases and J 6 bases, leaving 9 bases between the germline ends. CDR1 is SQVTM and CDR2 is ANQGSEA in the germline V gene. Sequencing was carried out using PBMCs or T cells enriched from blood (not recorded which). This TCR derives from a woman aged 55-75 years in a cohort exposed to, infected with or recovered from COVID-19 (not recorded which). The gene calls are TRBV29-1 and TRBJ2-2, with D uncertain. The CDR3 region is CSAGRPGELFF. The CDR3 nucleotides are TGCAGCGCCGGTCGTCCCGGGGAGCTGTTTTTT.